Below are 19 T cell receptor beta chains sequenced from a single sample in a study of cytomegalovirus exposure and HLA in healthy donors (TCRdb year 2017). Library prep was done by the immunoSEQ multiplex PCR assay. TCRdb obtained this table from immuneACCESS and retained in-frame rearrangements with V and J assigned. These tables miss some clones; where compared with another copy, unresolved V genes account for less than half of the shortfall, and the remainder is unexplained. The sample contains 55,000 to 85,000 clones, roughly 93% of them found a single time. The ten largest account for 1% of the sample. The sample consisted of PBMCs. The receptors were gathered from a young woman in good health and CMV-seronegative.

The chain links TRBV9 to TRBJ2-5; TRBD1 agrees at 8 bases. The CDR3 covers 16 residues. V shed 4 bases and J 0 bases; nucleotides not matched to a gene: 8. Germline loops: CDR1 SGDLS, CDR2 YYNGEE. The CDR3 DNA reads TGTGCCAGCAGCTCCTCGGCAGGGGGCAACCAAGAGACCCAGTACTTC. Its translation: CASSSSAGGNQETQYF. The whole variable domain, remainder taken from reference TRBV9 and TRBJ2-5, is DSGVTQTPKHLITATGQRVTLRCSPRSGDLSVYWYQQSLDQGLQFLIQYYNGEERAKGNILERFSAQQFPDLHSELNLSSLELGDSALYFCASSSSAGGNQETQYFGPGTRLLVL.

The J gene is TRBJ2-4, the V gene TRBV27; D remains unclear. The CDR3 loop spans 13 amino acids. The V gene lost 6 bases and the J gene lost 0 bases, with 6 bases spanning the gap. CDR1 and CDR2 from the germline V gene are MNHEY and SMNVEV (reference sequence). CDR3 sequence reads: CASSKRAKNIQYF. The CDR3, as DNA: TGTGCCAGCAGCAAGAGAGCCAAAAACATTCAGTACTTC.

The chain carries TRBV7-2 and TRBJ1-2; no clear D gene. Germline V gene data show CDR1 as SGHTA and CDR2 as FQGNSA. The CDR3 covers 15 residues. V was shortened by 5 bases and J by 6 bases, with 19 bases between the two germline ends. The CDR3 bases are TGTGCCAGCAGCATAATGCGGTTACTTCCGGATGGCTACACCTTC. Translating gives CASSIMRLLPDGYTF.

The DNA of the CDR3 is TGTGCCAGCAGTTTAATCGCAGGGAATGAGCAGTTCTTC. It translates to CASSLIAGNEQFF. V and J are TRBV28 and TRBJ2-1, with D tentatively TRBD1 (5 bases). CDR3 length equals 13 residues. V was shortened by 2 bases and J by 7 bases, with 9 bases between the two germline ends. Germline V CDR1 and CDR2: MDHEN, SYDVKM.

CDR3 protein: CAWSRDREADTQYF. The CDR3 DNA follows: TGTGCCTGGAGTCGGGACAGGGAGGCAGATACGCAGTATTTT. This chain joins TRBV30 and TRBJ2-3; 9 bases align to TRBD1. Unmatched junction bases numbered 4, after V lost 2 bases and J lost 4 bases. Germline loops: CDR1 GTSNPN, CDR2 SVGIG (reference sequence). This CDR3 region has 14 residues.

The rearrangement joins TRBV27 to TRBJ1-5; 9 bases agree with TRBD1. The CDR3 covers 18 residues. V lost 5 bases to trimming and J lost 6 bases; unmatched junction nucleotides: 17. CDR1 and CDR2 from the germline V gene are MNHEY and SMNVEV (reference sequence). The CDR3 DNA reads TGTGCCAGCAGTACCTCCCGGAGTAGGGACAGGGTAATTCAGCCCCAGCATTTT. Translating gives CASSTSRSRDRVIQPQHF.

V and J are TRBV4-1 and TRBJ1-5, with D unresolved. This CDR3 comprises 13 residues. The ends were cut back, 2 bases at V and 3 bases at J, with 5 bases in the middle. The germline gives CDR1 MGHRA, CDR2 YSYEKL. The CDR3 coding sequence is TGCGCCAGCAGCCAACACACCAATCAGCCCCAGCATTTT. Translation: CASSQHTNQPQHF.

The DNA of the CDR3 is TGCGCCAGCAGCCAGACAGGTCATTTGAACACTGAAGCTTTCTTT. The encoded protein is CASSQTGHLNTEAFF. The gene calls are TRBV4-1 and TRBJ1-1, with TRBD1 as a possible D gene (6 bases). The V gene's germline CDR1 is MGHRA and CDR2 YSYEKL. The V gene lost 3 bases and the J gene lost 0 bases, with 11 bases spanning the gap. CDR3 length: 15 amino acids.

This clone was detected once. The V gene is TRBV5-4, the J gene TRBJ1-1; 7 bases map to TRBD1. The germline V gene has CDR1 SGHNT and CDR2 YYREEE (reference sequence). The CDR3 is made up of 14 amino acids. Trimming at V came to 4 bases and at J to 0 bases, leaving 3 bases not matched to a gene. The CDR3 sequence is CASSRDSLNTEAFF. The CDR3 DNA follows: TGTGCCAGCAGCCGGGACAGCCTGAACACTGAAGCTTTCTTT.

The CDR3: CASSLVQAPNTEAFF. The CDR3 DNA sequence: TGCGCCAGCAGCTTAGTACAGGCTCCGAACACTGAAGCTTTCTTT. This chain connects TRBV5-1 to TRBJ1-1, with TRBD1 as a possible D gene (5 bases). CDR1 is SGHRS and CDR2 is YFSETQ in the germline V gene. The CDR3 extends over 15 amino acids. The V end lost 2 bases, the J end lost 1 base, and 12 bases lay between the germline ends.

The V call is TRBV28, the J call TRBJ2-5; the match to TRBD1 covers 10 bases. The ends lost 6 bases at V and 2 bases at J; junction bases unmatched: 3. The CDR3 length is 14 residues. CDR1 is MDHEN and CDR2 is SYDVKM in the germline V gene. Here the CDR3 DNA reads TGTGCCAGCAGCCGGGACAGGGGTCAAGAGACCCAGTACTTC. This gives the protein CASSRDRGQETQYF.

This sequence joins TRBV4-3 and TRBJ2-3, with a tentative D call TRBD1 (7 bases). Trimming cost V 5 bases and J 5 bases, with 23 bases left between them. The germline CDR1 and CDR2 sequences are LGHNA and YSLEER. The CDR3 has 17 residues. CDR3: CASSNRGGTAWEDTQYF. CDR3 nucleotides: TGCGCCAGCAGCAACCGAGGGGGGACAGCCTGGGAAGATACGCAGTATTTT.

The chain carries TRBV9 and TRBJ2-3, with 10 bases that match TRBD2. V was clipped by 0 bases and J by 4 bases; unmatched bases: 5. The CDR3 extends over 16 amino acids. CDR1 is SGDLS, CDR2 YYNGEE, per germline. DNA for the CDR3: TGTGCCAGCAGCGTAGCGAGCGGGGGGGAATCAGATACGCAGTATTTT. Translation gives CASSVASGGESDTQYF.

CDR3 coding DNA: TGTGCCAGCAGCGTTGGACAGGGACGGGAAAAACTGTTTTTT. The encoded protein is CASSVGQGREKLFF. This chain uses TRBV5-4 with TRBJ1-4; TRBD1 matches at 8 bases. Per the germline V gene, CDR1 is SGHNT and CDR2 is YYREEE (reference sequence). V was pared by 4 bases and J by 8 bases, with 7 bases of the junction left unmatched. The CDR3 runs to 14 residues.

The CDR3 reads CASSPDLAIWANYGYTF. In DNA form, the CDR3 reads TGTGCCAGCAGCCCCGACCTAGCAATTTGGGCCAACTATGGCTACACCTTC. The chain couples TRBV7-9 to TRBJ1-2; D is unresolved. The germline V gene encodes CDR1 SEHNR and CDR2 FQNEAQ (reference sequence). The V and J ends lost 5 bases and 2 bases respectively, with 21 bases between them. The CDR3 covers 17 residues.

The chain has TRBV30 and TRBJ2-2, with 8 bases aligning to TRBD1. Losses at the gene ends were 4 bases for V and 7 bases for J; bases not matched to a gene: 5. This CDR3 contains 13 residues. Germline V gives CDR1 GTSNPN, CDR2 SVGIG (reference sequence). The CDR3: CAWNQGAVGELFF. The CDR3 nucleotides read TGTGCCTGGAACCAGGGGGCGGTCGGGGAGCTGTTTTTT.

This clone was recorded only once. The CDR3 sequence: CASSWGGLPGTDTQYF. CDR3 bases: TGCGCCAGCAGCTGGGGGGGCCTACCGGGCACAGATACGCAGTATTTT. The chain has TRBV5-1 and TRBJ2-3, with D tentatively TRBD2 (7 bases). The CDR3 length is 16 residues. Germline assignment: CDR1 SGHRS and CDR2 YFSETQ. V lost 3 bases and J 1 base, leaving 15 bases between the germline ends.

The chain recombines TRBV6-6 with TRBJ2-3, with 7 bases fitting TRBD1. The CDR3 totals 15 residues. V gave up 6 bases and J gave up 2 bases; unmatched junction bases: 8. Germline loops: CDR1 MNHNY, CDR2 SVGAGI (reference sequence). This CDR3 is CASSLQGPYTDTQYF. CDR3 bases: TGTGCCAGCAGCCTACAGGGGCCCTACACAGATACGCAGTATTTT.

The V and J genes are TRBV4-1 and TRBJ2-7, with D possibly TRBD2 on 6 matching bases. The CDR3 is 13 residues long. CDR1 and CDR2 (germline): MGHRA, YSYEKL. Trimming took 2 bases from V and 5 from J, leaving 10 bases between them. For the CDR3, the DNA is TGCGCCAGCAGCCAACCCCTAGCGCACGAGCAGTACTTC. It encodes CASSQPLAHEQYF.